Listed below are T cell receptor beta chains from one sample, sequenced in a study of T cells in Graves' hyperthyroidism and ophthalmopathy. MiXCR, applied by TCRdb to the multiplex PCR reads, yields one record per CDR3 protein. Of hundreds of thousands of distinct CDR3 sequences detected, 38% appear once; the ten largest clones hold 7.5% to 9.5%. The sequencing input was blood. These receptors originate from a man between 18 and 29 years old with Graves' hyperthyroidism. The CDR3 runs from the conserved cysteine through the conserved F or W. D genes are given only for firm matches. Only part of the rows carry a size: once, few, many, or a class if the clone is expanded.

v_gene: TRBV12-3/TRBV12-4; d_gene: NA; j_gene: TRBJ1-3; abundance: many; CDR3aa: CASRVQFSGNTIYF; CDR3nt: TGTGCCAGCAGGGTTCAGTTCTCTGGAAACACCATATATTTT
v_gene: TRBV19; d_gene: TRBD1; j_gene: TRBJ1-3; abundance: few; CDR3aa: CASSTRDSSGNTIYF; CDR3nt: TGTGCCAGTAGTACTCGGGACAGCTCTGGAAACACCATATATTTT
v_gene: TRBV25-1; d_gene: NA; j_gene: TRBJ1-1; abundance: few; CDR3aa: CASSARPWNTEAFF; CDR3nt: TGTGCCAGCAGTGCTCGGCCTTGGAACACTGAAGCTTTCTTT
v_gene: TRBV12-3/TRBV12-4; d_gene: NA; j_gene: TRBJ2-7; abundance: NA; CDR3aa: CASSSVIEGTYEQYF; CDR3nt: TGTGCCAGCAGCTCTGTCATTGAGGGGACCTACGAGCAGTACTTC
v_gene: TRBV7-9; d_gene: TRBD1; j_gene: TRBJ1-1; abundance: many; CDR3aa: CASSEGQGDGTEAFF; CDR3nt: TGTGCCAGCAGCGAGGGACAGGGGGATGGCACTGAAGCTTTCTTT
v_gene: TRBV4-1; d_gene: NA; j_gene: TRBJ2-7; abundance: few; CDR3aa: CASSQDGLGEQYF; CDR3nt: TGCGCCAGCAGCCAAGACGGGTTAGGCGAGCAGTACTTC
v_gene: TRBV16; d_gene: TRBD1; j_gene: TRBJ1-2; abundance: NA; CDR3aa: CASSHGQGGGYTF; CDR3nt: TGTGCCAGCAGCCACGGACAGGGAGGAGGCTACACCTTC
v_gene: TRBV7-2; d_gene: NA; j_gene: TRBJ1-2; abundance: NA; CDR3aa: CASSRDLTPYGYTF; CDR3nt: TGCGCCAGCAGCCGAGATCTGACGCCCTATGGCTACACCTTC
v_gene: TRBV19; d_gene: NA; j_gene: TRBJ1-3; abundance: NA; CDR3aa: CASSWEGNTIYF; CDR3nt: TGTGCCAGTAGTTGGGAGGGAAACACCATATATTTT
v_gene: TRBV29-1; d_gene: NA; j_gene: TRBJ2-1; abundance: NA; CDR3aa: CSISHTTQGHEQFF; CDR3nt: TGCAGCATCTCCCATACAACCCAGGGGCATGAGCAGTTCTTC
v_gene: TRBV15; d_gene: NA; j_gene: TRBJ1-2; abundance: NA; CDR3aa: CATSPAPF; CDR3nt: TGTGCCACCAGCCCGGCCCCCTTC
v_gene: TRBV29-1; d_gene: NA; j_gene: TRBJ2-6; abundance: NA; CDR3aa: CSVVGAYVLTF; CDR3nt: TGCAGCGTTGTCGGGGCCTACGTCCTGACTTTC
v_gene: TRBV6-6; d_gene: NA; j_gene: TRBJ1-1; abundance: NA; CDR3aa: CASSYDVTGNTEAFF; CDR3nt: TGTGCCAGCAGTTACGACGTGACAGGGAACACTGAAGCTTTCTTT
v_gene: TRBV11-2; d_gene: NA; j_gene: TRBJ1-3; abundance: many; CDR3aa: CASSFSDSRGNTIYF; CDR3nt: TGTGCCAGCAGCTTCTCCGACAGCCGAGGAAACACCATATATTTT
v_gene: TRBV7-1; d_gene: TRBD1; j_gene: TRBJ2-7; abundance: NA; CDR3aa: CASSSLTGAVYEQYF; CDR3nt: TGTGCCAGCAGCTCATTGACAGGGGCGGTGTACGAGCAGTACTTC
v_gene: TRBV5-1; d_gene: NA; j_gene: TRBJ2-2; abundance: NA; CDR3aa: CASSPDTRGGELFF; CDR3nt: TGCGCCAGCAGCCCGGACACTCGGGGCGGGGAGCTGTTTTTT
v_gene: TRBV20-1; d_gene: NA; j_gene: TRBJ2-7; abundance: NA; CDR3aa: CSATLGLTYEQYF; CDR3nt: TGCAGTGCTACACTGGGCCTGACCTACGAGCAGTACTTC
v_gene: TRBV14; d_gene: NA; j_gene: TRBJ2-5; abundance: many; CDR3aa: CASSSWGETQYF; CDR3nt: TGTGCCAGCAGCTCCTGGGGGGAGACCCAGTACTTC
v_gene: TRBV5-1; d_gene: NA; j_gene: TRBJ2-7; abundance: few; CDR3aa: CASSQAENYEQYF; CDR3nt: TGCGCCAGCAGTCAGGCAGAAAACTACGAGCAGTACTTC
v_gene: TRBV6-6; d_gene: NA; j_gene: TRBJ2-5; abundance: NA; CDR3aa: CASSYYRGQETQYF; CDR3nt: TGTGCCAGCAGTTACTATAGGGGTCAAGAGACCCAGTACTTC
v_gene: TRBV4-1; d_gene: TRBD1; j_gene: TRBJ2-5; abundance: many; CDR3aa: CASSQDRTAGGGETQYF; CDR3nt: TGCGCCAGCAGCCAAGATCGTACGGCAGGGGGCGGAGAGACCCAGTACTTC
v_gene: TRBV7-2; d_gene: NA; j_gene: TRBJ2-2; abundance: NA; CDR3aa: CASKRGGSTGELFF; CDR3nt: TGTGCCTCTAAAAGGGGGGGGAGCACCGGGGAGCTGTTTTTT
v_gene: TRBV29-1; d_gene: TRBD1; j_gene: TRBJ2-6; abundance: NA; CDR3aa: CSARRGQTGANVLTF; CDR3nt: TGCAGCGCCCGACGGGGACAGACTGGGGCCAACGTCCTGACTTTC
v_gene: TRBV5-4; d_gene: TRBD2; j_gene: TRBJ2-7; abundance: NA; CDR3aa: CASSSSTSGPYEQYF; CDR3nt: TGTGCCAGCAGCTCGTCGACTAGCGGACCCTACGAGCAGTACTTC
v_gene: TRBV5-1; d_gene: NA; j_gene: TRBJ1-1; abundance: few; CDR3aa: CASSLTGPGDTEAFF; CDR3nt: TGCGCCAGCAGCCTGACAGGCCCCGGGGACACTGAAGCTTTCTTT
v_gene: TRBV20-1; d_gene: TRBD2; j_gene: TRBJ2-7; abundance: NA; CDR3aa: CSAWTSKSYEQYF; CDR3nt: TGCAGTGCTTGGACTAGCAAGTCCTACGAGCAGTACTTC
v_gene: TRBV19; d_gene: NA; j_gene: TRBJ1-5; abundance: many; CDR3aa: CASTYSGGGQPQHF; CDR3nt: TGTGCCAGTACCTACAGCGGGGGTGGTCAGCCCCAGCATTTT
v_gene: TRBV7-3; d_gene: NA; j_gene: TRBJ2-2; abundance: NA; CDR3aa: CASSLDWDTGELFF; CDR3nt: TGTGCCAGCAGCCTAGACTGGGACACCGGGGAGCTGTTTTTT
v_gene: TRBV5-1; d_gene: NA; j_gene: TRBJ1-6; abundance: NA; CDR3aa: CASSLEGGAPLHF; CDR3nt: TGCGCCAGCAGCTTGGAAGGAGGGGCACCCCTCCACTTT
v_gene: TRBV6-5; d_gene: NA; j_gene: TRBJ1-6; abundance: NA; CDR3aa: CASSRQGYNSPLHF; CDR3nt: TGTGCCAGCAGTCGCCAGGGGTATAATTCACCCCTCCACTTT
v_gene: TRBV4-3; d_gene: NA; j_gene: TRBJ2-7; abundance: NA; CDR3aa: CASSPQSRGRVAGISYEQYF; CDR3nt: TGCGCCAGCAGCCCTCAATCGAGGGGGCGGGTAGCGGGGATATCCTACGAGCAGTACTTC
v_gene: TRBV20-1; d_gene: NA; j_gene: TRBJ1-1; abundance: many; CDR3aa: CSARLRPNEAFF; CDR3nt: TGCAGTGCTAGGCTCAGGCCCAATGAAGCTTTCTTT
v_gene: TRBV6-6; d_gene: NA; j_gene: TRBJ2-7; abundance: few; CDR3aa: CASSLGVPGEQYF; CDR3nt: TGTGCCAGCAGCCTCGGGGTCCCCGGAGAGCAGTACTTC
v_gene: TRBV2; d_gene: NA; j_gene: TRBJ1-5; abundance: NA; CDR3aa: CASSERPSGSNQPQHF; CDR3nt: TGTGCCAGCAGTGAAAGGCCCTCGGGCAGCAATCAGCCCCAGCATTTT
v_gene: TRBV12-3/TRBV12-4; d_gene: NA; j_gene: TRBJ1-1; abundance: NA; CDR3aa: CASKSGRNTEAFF; CDR3nt: TGTGCCAGCAAGTCGGGTCGGAACACTGAAGCTTTCTTT
v_gene: TRBV12-3/TRBV12-4; d_gene: NA; j_gene: TRBJ1-2; abundance: NA; CDR3aa: CASSFNGKYGYTF; CDR3nt: TGTGCCAGCAGTTTCAACGGGAAATATGGCTACACCTTC
v_gene: TRBV5-1; d_gene: NA; j_gene: TRBJ2-2; abundance: NA; CDR3aa: CASTMTGSYTGELFF; CDR3nt: TGCGCCAGCACAATGACCGGGTCTTACACCGGGGAGCTGTTTTTT
v_gene: TRBV13; d_gene: NA; j_gene: TRBJ1-2; abundance: few; CDR3aa: CASSLDQGSYEKGYTF; CDR3nt: TGTGCCAGCAGCTTAGATCAGGGGTCCTATGAGAAAGGCTACACCTTC
v_gene: TRBV7-8; d_gene: NA; j_gene: TRBJ1-4; abundance: few; CDR3aa: CASSFGPRSSTTNEKLFF; CDR3nt: TGTGCCAGCAGCTTCGGTCCCCGTTCCTCCACAACTAATGAAAAACTGTTTTTT
v_gene: TRBV10-3; d_gene: NA; j_gene: TRBJ1-6; abundance: few; CDR3aa: CASSFRSSYNSPLHF; CDR3nt: TGTGCCAGCAGTTTCAGGAGCTCCTATAATTCACCCCTCCACTTT
v_gene: TRBV6-6; d_gene: NA; j_gene: TRBJ1-6; abundance: NA; CDR3aa: CASKMGLNSPLHF; CDR3nt: TGTGCCAGCAAAATGGGCTTGAATTCACCCCTCCACTTT
v_gene: TRBV7-4; d_gene: TRBD1; j_gene: TRBJ1-6; abundance: many; CDR3aa: CASSSDRRGSPLHF; CDR3nt: TGTGCCAGCAGCTCGGACAGGAGGGGATCACCCCTCCACTTT
v_gene: TRBV6-6; d_gene: TRBD2; j_gene: TRBJ2-2; abundance: few; CDR3aa: CASSHGLAGERTGELFF; CDR3nt: TGTGCCAGCAGTCACGGACTAGCGGGAGAAAGGACCGGGGAGCTGTTTTTT
v_gene: TRBV7-9; d_gene: NA; j_gene: TRBJ1-3; abundance: NA; CDR3aa: CASSAVSGYGNTIYF; CDR3nt: TGTGCCAGCAGCGCCGTCTCGGGATATGGAAACACCATATATTTT